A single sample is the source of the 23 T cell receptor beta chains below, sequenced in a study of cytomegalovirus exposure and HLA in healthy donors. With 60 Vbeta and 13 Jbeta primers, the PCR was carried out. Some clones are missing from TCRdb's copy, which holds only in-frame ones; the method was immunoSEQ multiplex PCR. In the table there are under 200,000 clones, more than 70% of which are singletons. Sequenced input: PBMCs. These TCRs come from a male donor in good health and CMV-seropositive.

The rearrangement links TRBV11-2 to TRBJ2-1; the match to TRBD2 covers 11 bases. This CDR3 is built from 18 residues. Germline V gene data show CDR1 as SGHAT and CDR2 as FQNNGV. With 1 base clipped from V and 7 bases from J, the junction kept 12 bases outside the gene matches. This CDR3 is CASSLASGGVAGGNEQFF. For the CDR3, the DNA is TGTGCCAGCAGCTTAGCCTCTGGTGGAGTAGCGGGAGGGAATGAGCAGTTCTTC. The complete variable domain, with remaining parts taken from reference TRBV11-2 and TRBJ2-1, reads EAGVAQSPRYKIIEKRQSVAFWCNPISGHATLYWYQQILGQGPKLLIQFQNNGVVDDSQLPKDRFSAERLKGVDSTLKIQPAKLEDSAVYLCASSLASGGVAGGNEQFFGPGTRLTVL.

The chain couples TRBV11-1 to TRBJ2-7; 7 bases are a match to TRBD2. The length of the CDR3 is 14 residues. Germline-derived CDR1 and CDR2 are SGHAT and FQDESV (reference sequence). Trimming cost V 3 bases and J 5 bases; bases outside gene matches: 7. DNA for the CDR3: TGTGCCAGCAGCTTTAGAGCGGGATTCAACGAGCAGTACTTC. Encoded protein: CASSFRAGFNEQYF.

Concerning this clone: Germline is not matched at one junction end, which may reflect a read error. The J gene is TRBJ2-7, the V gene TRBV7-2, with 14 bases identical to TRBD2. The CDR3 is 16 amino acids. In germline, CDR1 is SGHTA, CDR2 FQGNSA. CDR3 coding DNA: TGTGCCAGCAGCTTACCGGGACTAGCGGGAGCCTACGAGCAGCACTTC. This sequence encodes CASSLPGLAGAYEQHF.

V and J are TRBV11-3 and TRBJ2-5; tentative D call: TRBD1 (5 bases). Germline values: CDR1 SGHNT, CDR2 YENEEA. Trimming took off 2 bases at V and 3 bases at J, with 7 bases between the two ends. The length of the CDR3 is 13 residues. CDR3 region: CASSLIGEETQYF. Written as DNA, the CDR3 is TGTGCCAGCAGCTTAATAGGGGAAGAGACCCAGTACTTC.

Written as DNA, the CDR3 is TGCAGCGCCTGGGACAATGACTATGGCTACACCTTC. Residues: CSAWDNDYGYTF. This rearrangement joins TRBV29-1 to TRBJ1-2; D is possibly TRBD1 (6 bases). Per germline, CDR1 SQVTM and CDR2 ANQGSEA. The CDR3 loop spans 12 amino acids. The V gene lost 7 bases and the J gene lost 3 bases, with 12 bases spanning the gap.

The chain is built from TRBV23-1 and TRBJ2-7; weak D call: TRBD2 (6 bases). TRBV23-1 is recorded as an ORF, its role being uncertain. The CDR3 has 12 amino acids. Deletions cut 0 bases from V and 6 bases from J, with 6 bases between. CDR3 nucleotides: TGCGCCAGCAGTCAATCCGGGGGCGAGCAGTACTTC. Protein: CASSQSGGEQYF.

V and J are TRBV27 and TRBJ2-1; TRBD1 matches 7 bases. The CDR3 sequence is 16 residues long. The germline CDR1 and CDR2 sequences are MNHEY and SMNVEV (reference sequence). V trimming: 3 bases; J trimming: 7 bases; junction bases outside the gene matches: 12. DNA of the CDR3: TGTGCCAGCAGTTTCTCAGGGGGATGGCTTGGTAATGAGCAGTTCTTC. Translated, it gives CASSFSGGWLGNEQFF.

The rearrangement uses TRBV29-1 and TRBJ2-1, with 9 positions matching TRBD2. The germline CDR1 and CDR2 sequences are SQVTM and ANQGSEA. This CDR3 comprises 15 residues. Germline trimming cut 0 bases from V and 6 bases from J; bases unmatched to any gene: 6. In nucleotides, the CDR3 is TGCAGCGTTGAAGACGTAGCGGGAGAGTCCAATGAGCAGTTCTTC. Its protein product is CSVEDVAGESNEQFF.

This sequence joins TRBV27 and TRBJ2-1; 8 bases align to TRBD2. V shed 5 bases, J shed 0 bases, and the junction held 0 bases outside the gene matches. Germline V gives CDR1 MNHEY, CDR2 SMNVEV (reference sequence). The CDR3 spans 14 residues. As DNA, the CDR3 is TGTGCCAGCAGTCTAGCGGGCTCCTACAATGAGCAGTTCTTC. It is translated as CASSLAGSYNEQFF.

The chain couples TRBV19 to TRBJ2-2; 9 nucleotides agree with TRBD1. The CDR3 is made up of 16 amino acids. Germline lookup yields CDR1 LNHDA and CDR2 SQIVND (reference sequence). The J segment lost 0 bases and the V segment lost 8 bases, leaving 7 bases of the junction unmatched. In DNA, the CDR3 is TGTGCCAGTCGAAAGTGGGACAGGGCGAACACCGGGGAGCTGTTTTTT. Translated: CASRKWDRANTGELFF.

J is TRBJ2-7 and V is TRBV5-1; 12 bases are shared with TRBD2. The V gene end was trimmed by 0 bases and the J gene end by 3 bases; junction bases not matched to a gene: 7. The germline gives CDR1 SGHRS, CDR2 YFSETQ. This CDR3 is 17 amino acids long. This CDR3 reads CASSLEGLAGNLYEQYF. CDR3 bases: TGCGCCAGCAGCTTGGAAGGACTAGCGGGGAACCTCTACGAGCAGTACTTC. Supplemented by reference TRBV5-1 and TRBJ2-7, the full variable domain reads KAGVTQTPRYLIKTRGQQVTLSCSPISGHRSVSWYQQTPGQGLQFLFEYFSETQRNKGNFPGRFSGRQFSNSRSEMNVSTLELGDSALYLCASSLEGLAGNLYEQYFGPGTRLTVT.

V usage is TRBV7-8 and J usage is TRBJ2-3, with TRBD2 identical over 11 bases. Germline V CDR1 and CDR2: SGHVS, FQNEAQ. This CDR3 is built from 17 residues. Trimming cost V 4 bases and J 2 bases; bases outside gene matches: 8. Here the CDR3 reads CASSWDSGGGFTDTQYF. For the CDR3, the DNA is TGTGCCAGCAGCTGGGATAGCGGGGGGGGTTTCACAGATACGCAGTATTTT.

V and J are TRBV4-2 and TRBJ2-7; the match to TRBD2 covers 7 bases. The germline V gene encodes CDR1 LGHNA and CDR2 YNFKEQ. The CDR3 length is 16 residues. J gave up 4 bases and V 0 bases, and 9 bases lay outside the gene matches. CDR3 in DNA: TGTGCCAGCAGCCAAGAAGGGGCGGGAGTGAAGTACGAGCAGTACTTC. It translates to CASSQEGAGVKYEQYF.

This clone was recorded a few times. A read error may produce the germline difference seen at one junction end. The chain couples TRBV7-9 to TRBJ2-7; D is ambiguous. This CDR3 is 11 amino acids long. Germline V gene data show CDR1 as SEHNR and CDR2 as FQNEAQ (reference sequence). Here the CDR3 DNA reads TGTTCCAGCAGCCCCCACTACGAGCAGTACTTC. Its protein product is CSSSPHYEQYF.

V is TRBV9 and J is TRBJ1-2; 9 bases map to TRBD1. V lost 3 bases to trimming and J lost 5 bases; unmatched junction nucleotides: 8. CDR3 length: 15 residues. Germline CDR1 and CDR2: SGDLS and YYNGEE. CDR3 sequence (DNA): TGTGCCAGCAGCGCCGATCCCGGGACAGGGTATGGCTACACCTTC. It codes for CASSADPGTGYGYTF.

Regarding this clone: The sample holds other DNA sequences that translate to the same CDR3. In nucleotides, the CDR3 is TGTGCCAGCAGCTCGGGAACCGGGTGGGGAAACACCATATATTTT. It is translated as CASSSGTGWGNTIYF. J is TRBJ1-3 and V is TRBV13, with unresolved D. From germline, CDR1 is PRHDT and CDR2 FYEKMQ (reference sequence). This CDR3 region has 15 residues. The V and J ends lost 4 bases and 4 bases respectively, with 14 bases between them.

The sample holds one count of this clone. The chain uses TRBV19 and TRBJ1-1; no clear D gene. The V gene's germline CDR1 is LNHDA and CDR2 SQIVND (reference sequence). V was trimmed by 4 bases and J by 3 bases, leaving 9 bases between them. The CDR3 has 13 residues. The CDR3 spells CASSKQLDTEAFF. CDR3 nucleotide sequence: TGTGCCAGTAGTAAACAGTTGGACACTGAAGCTTTCTTT.

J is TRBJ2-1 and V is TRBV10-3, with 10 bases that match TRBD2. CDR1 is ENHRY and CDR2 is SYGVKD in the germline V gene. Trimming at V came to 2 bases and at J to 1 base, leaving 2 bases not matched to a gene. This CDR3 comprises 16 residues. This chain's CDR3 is CAISETSGTSYNEQFF. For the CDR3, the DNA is TGTGCCATCAGTGAGACTAGCGGGACTTCCTACAATGAGCAGTTCTTC.

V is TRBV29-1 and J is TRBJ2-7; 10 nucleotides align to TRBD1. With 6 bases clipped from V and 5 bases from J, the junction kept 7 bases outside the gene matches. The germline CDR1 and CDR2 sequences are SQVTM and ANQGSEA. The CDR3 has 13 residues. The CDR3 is CSVRDRGVNEQYF. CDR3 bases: TGCAGCGTACGGGACAGGGGCGTAAACGAGCAGTACTTC.

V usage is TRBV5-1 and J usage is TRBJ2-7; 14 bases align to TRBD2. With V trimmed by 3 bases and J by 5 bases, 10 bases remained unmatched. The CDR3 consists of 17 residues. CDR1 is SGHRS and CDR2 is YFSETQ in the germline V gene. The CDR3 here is CASSSIGTSGSRNEQYF. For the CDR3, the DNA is TGCGCCAGCAGCTCAATCGGGACTAGCGGGAGTCGGAACGAGCAGTACTTC.

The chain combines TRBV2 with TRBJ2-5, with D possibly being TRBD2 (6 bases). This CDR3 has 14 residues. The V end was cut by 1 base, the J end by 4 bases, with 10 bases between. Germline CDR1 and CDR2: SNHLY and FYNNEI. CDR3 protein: CASSEVLGGETQYF. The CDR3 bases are TGTGCCAGCAGTGAAGTTCTGGGAGGAGAGACCCAGTACTTC.

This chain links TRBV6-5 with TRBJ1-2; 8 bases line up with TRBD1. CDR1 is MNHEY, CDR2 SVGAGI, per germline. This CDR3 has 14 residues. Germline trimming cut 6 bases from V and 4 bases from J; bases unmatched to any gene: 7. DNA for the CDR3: TGTGCCAGCAGCACACAGGGGGGGGCCTATGGCTACACCTTC. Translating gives CASSTQGGAYGYTF.

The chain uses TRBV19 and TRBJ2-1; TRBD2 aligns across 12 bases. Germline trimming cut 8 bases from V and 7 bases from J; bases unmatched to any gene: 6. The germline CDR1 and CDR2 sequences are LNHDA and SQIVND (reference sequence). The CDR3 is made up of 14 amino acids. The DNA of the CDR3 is TGTGCCAGTTCCGGACTAGCGGGAAGGAATGAGCAGTTCTTC. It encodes CASSGLAGRNEQFF.